This record looks at one T cell receptor beta chain sequence and its context. Its cognate antigen has yet to be identified. Base qualities were left out, and no much larger clone turns up one base away. In total, approximately 610 healthy bone marrow donors made up the cohort. All cohort members were sampled while nominally healthy, although unrecorded immune exposures were likely present. The donor tested CMV seropositive, placing the donor among the 290 or so seropositive members of the cohort. Every donor gave a peripheral blood sample, and the peripheral blood mononuclear cells from that sample were used for TCR beta sequencing. The Qiagen DNeasy Blood Extraction Kit was used to extract genomic DNA from the blood cell samples. This sample stems from a study of cytomegalovirus exposure and HLA in healthy donors (TCRdb year 2017). Regarding the study in general: In an earlier analysis of under 750 of the donors, around 290 Gb of sequence data and 117 million unique TCR beta sequences from roughly 180 million T cells were reported. An early release covering roughly 600 HLA-typed donors comprised about 300 gigabases of sequencing data and around 80 million unique TCR sequences. Of the 350 to 450 genotyped donors, approximately 83% fell in the genetic ancestry cluster associated with self-reported Caucasian donors. The aim of the study was to test whether cataloging public T cell receptors could identify signatures of past pathogen exposure. Using immunosequencing, the study profiled T cell repertoires from 640 or so subjects and related those repertoires to cytomegalovirus serostatus. In addition to the first cohort of roughly 670 subjects, a separate validation cohort of 120 different subjects was used. To predict cytomegalovirus infection status, the study combined high-throughput TCR immunosequencing, statistical association of individual TCRs with disease status, and machine learning. A later analysis re-examined previously published TCR beta repertoires from hundreds of donors and added high-resolution HLA genotyping to investigate patterns of TCR occurrence. Rather than using new phenotypic data, the later analysis identified candidate immune exposures from TCR beta sequences and from how often those sequences occurred across donors. To decide whether each TCR beta V gene segment behaved as functional or pseudogenic, an earlier analysis of fewer than 750 of the donors relied on high-throughput TCR beta sequencing. Donor age, sex, ethnicity and CMV serostatus were compiled alongside the repertoire data. In a later genetic analysis, genome-wide SNP genotypes for about 65% of the roughly 700 donors were used, and that subset was treated as a discovery cohort. All discovery cohort repertoires had been generated using a single sequencing platform. Both class I and class II loci were covered by HLA typing, at four-digit resolution. The number of typed donors differed by locus: roughly 629-640 for A, B, C, DRB1 and DQB1; 522 for DQA1; some 590 for DPA1; and 400 to 480 for DPB1. Because of strong linkage in the cohort, roughly 5 DR-DQ haplotypes were treated as single units for association and clustering. Across 398 genotyped donors of the cohort, an average of roughly 200,000 unique TCR beta nucleotide sequences per donor were sequenced, and roughly a sixth of those sequences were non-productive.

Libraries were constructed by the immunoSEQ multiplex PCR assay. The multiplex PCR relied on a mix of 60 forward primers for TCR Vbeta segments and 13 reverse primers for TCR Jbeta segments. A multiplex PCR assay on genomic DNA amplified the CDR3 region of rearranged TCR beta genes. On the Illumina HiSeq System, the amplified TCR beta libraries were sequenced as 87-base-pair reads. As for how the authors treated the data: A later analysis tallied 75 million to 85 million unique TCR beta chains across the 640 or so repertoires, and approximately 9.9 million of those chains were shared by two or more donors. A nearest-neighbor algorithm error-corrected the raw reads and collapsed the reads into unique sequences, merging closely related sequences to remove PCR and sequencing errors. Alignment of CDR3 sequences to IMGT reference sequences was used to assign V, D and J gene segments. For a sequence to be retained, at least a six-nucleotide match to both a V gene segment and a J gene segment was required. A rearrangement counted as productive if the CDR3 had no stop codons and remained in frame with V and J, and every other rearrangement counted as non-productive. Following IMGT convention, CDR3 was defined as the stretch from the second conserved V-encoded cysteine up to the conserved J-encoded phenylalanine. The earlier analysis of about 610 of the donors excluded any sequence lacking an unambiguous match to a single V gene segment. An earlier analysis of just under 600 of the donors called V segments functional above 56.7% productive rearrangements and segregating when the between-donor standard deviation exceeded 5%. A statistical classification framework was built for diagnosing cytomegalovirus status from the catalog of TCR beta chain sequences. In a later analysis, V and J genes were assigned by comparing TCR nucleotide sequences against IMGT/GENE-DB human TR gene sequences. Using the TCRdist pipeline, a later analysis assigned CDR3 sequences along with most-parsimonious VDJ recombination scenarios. A later analysis defined each TCR beta chain by its CDR3 amino acid sequence plus V-gene family, and excluded reads lacking a unique V-gene family. In a later analysis, 450 to 600 highly shared, low-generation-probability nucleotide sequences were removed to address suspected cross-contamination and a sequencing artifact. In a later analysis, a clonal expansion index was calculated for each public chain from normalized within-repertoire ranks of inferred template counts. In a later analysis, generation probabilities were computed using a VDJ recombination model fitted to out-of-frame rearrangements, and the results were checked against IGoR. Hypergeometric tests were used in a later analysis to score TCR-TCR, TCR-HLA and TCR-CMV co-occurrence, with a repertoire-size bias correction applied to the TCR pairs. False discovery rates were estimated in a later analysis by permuting HLA or CMV assignments 20 times. In a later analysis, co-occurring TCRs were grouped using DBSCAN, with TCRdist sequence similarity added in when clustering inside HLA-allele-positive subsets. Co-occurrence clustering excluded repertoires with fewer than 30,000 or more than 120,000 public chains, plus five with anomalous nucleotide sharing. Not all clones reach the TCRdb copy of this immuneACCESS table, which keeps in-frame sequences only. Checked studies attribute under half of the gap to unresolved V genes and leave the rest unexplained. That table supplies the V and J calls and clone size; D and trimming were determined from the DNA. Here the sample has 150,000 to 200,000 clones; approximately 79% occur a single time. The top ten clonotypes cover about 1% of the sample.

From its cysteine to its phenylalanine, the CDR3 spans 15 amino acids. Just the 45-base CDR3 DNA is kept, in frame starting at base 1. CDR1 and CDR2, looked up from the germline V gene, are MDHEN and SYDVKM. V was cut back by 6 bases and J by 2 bases, leaving a gap of 11 bases between them. The study at large found these results: Because counts were too low, roughly 16 rarely observed V segments, including chromosome 9 orphons, were left out of the earlier analysis of a few hundred of the donors. Most CMV-associated TCR beta chains appeared to be HLA-restricted in a later analysis, and the HLA associations seemed to be driven largely by CMV exposure. A group of highly shared sequence variants was considered likely to be a technical artifact of the sequencing pipeline. A later analysis associated roughly 17,000 TCR beta sequences with specific HLA alleles at a false discovery rate of 0.05. Some IMGT-functional V segments, including TRBV6-2 and TRBV6-3, could not be told apart with the 87-base-pair reads, so those segments were excluded. A later analysis found that HLA-associated TCR beta chains were more clonally expanded and had lower generation probabilities than equally common non-associated chains. In a later analysis, TCR association rates were found to vary across HLA loci, with the most associated TCRs seen for DRB1 alleles and the fewest for HLA-C alleles. According to a later analysis, parvovirus B19, influenza, CMV and Epstein-Barr virus appeared linked to several top co-occurrence clusters. Correlated functional status among segregating V segments might reflect linkage disequilibrium, but an unknown experimental factor could not be ruled out. While some public TCRs were present in many individuals, most TCR sequences turned up only very rarely across donors. A further reported finding was that TCR beta sequences accurately predicted the HLA-A and HLA-B alleles for most subjects in the first cohort. The presence/absence analyses assumed that sequencing depth was roughly uniform across donors, and that assumption may not be true. The cohort was sequenced for TCR beta chains only, and without alpha or paired-chain data the features that could be detected were limited. The only immune exposure information available for the cohort was CMV serostatus. A later genetic analysis associated a missense DCLRE1C variant with V-gene and J-gene trimming of TCR beta chains, and an independent cohort replicated the association. In vitro tests confirmed that three of the cytomegalovirus-associated TCR beta chains recognize cytomegalovirus antigens. The authors suggested that the approach could potentially be extended to other disease states and immunological phenotypes. In an earlier analysis of about 600 of the donors, most TCR beta V segments appeared in productive rearrangements about 90% or about 30% of the time, broadly matching IMGT annotations. Strong co-occurrence of HLA alleles, especially DR and DQ, made assigning TCR associations to individual alleles difficult. In both the original and validation cohorts, the classifier was reported to diagnose cytomegalovirus status with high specificity and sensitivity. In a later genetic analysis, fewer N-insertions in productive TCRs were reported among donors in an Asian-associated ancestry cluster than the roughly 640-donor mean. The study listed around 160 TCR beta chains as associated with cytomegalovirus. HLA typing was unavailable for some donors at each locus, so association tests used only the typed subset.

This TCR was recovered from a woman between 45 and 60 years old in good health and CMV-seropositive. In this chain, TRBV28 is recombined with TRBJ2-6; a weak D assignment points to TRBD1 (6 bases agree). Sequenced sample: PBMCs. The sequenced DNA is TGTGCCAGCAGGCCAAACAGGGCTGGGGCCAACGTCCTGACTTTC. It codes for CASRPNRAGANVLTF.